The subject of this entry is one TCR beta chain. The deep-level immunoSEQ assay was used. Produced via immunoSEQ multiplex PCR; TCRdb's table is partial and in-frame only. The sample lists some 2,400,000 clones, nearly 97% seen once, with roughly 0.13% in the top ten. Trimming removed 3 bases at V and 3 bases at J, with 15 bases between. This CDR3 comprises 16 residues. Germline V lookup: CDR1 SEHNR, CDR2 FQNEAQ (reference sequence). These data are taken from a study of shared clonotypes between healthy human individuals. This clonotype originated in a man between 18 and 35 years old in good health. Sequencing was done on a sample of naive CD4+ T cells sorted from blood. The subset here: CD45RA+ positively selected. The J gene is TRBJ1-3, the V gene TRBV7-9, with unresolved D. The CDR3 is CASSFLIGPGGNTIYF. In DNA, the CDR3 is TGTGCCAGCAGCTTTTTAATAGGCCCGGGTGGAAACACCATATATTTT.